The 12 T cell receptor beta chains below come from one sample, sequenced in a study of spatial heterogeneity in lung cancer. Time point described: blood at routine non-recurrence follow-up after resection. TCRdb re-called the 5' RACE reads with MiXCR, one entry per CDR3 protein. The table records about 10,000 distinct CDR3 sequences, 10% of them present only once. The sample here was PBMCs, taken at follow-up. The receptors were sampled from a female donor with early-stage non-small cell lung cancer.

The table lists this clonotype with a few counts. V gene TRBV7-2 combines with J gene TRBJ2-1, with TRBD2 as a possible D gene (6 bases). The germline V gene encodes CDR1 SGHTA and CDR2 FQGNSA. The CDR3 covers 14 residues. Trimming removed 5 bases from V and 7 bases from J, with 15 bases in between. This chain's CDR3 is CASSPLAGPNEQFF. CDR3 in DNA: TGTGCCAGCAGCCCCCTGGCGGGACCGAATGAGCAGTTCTTC.

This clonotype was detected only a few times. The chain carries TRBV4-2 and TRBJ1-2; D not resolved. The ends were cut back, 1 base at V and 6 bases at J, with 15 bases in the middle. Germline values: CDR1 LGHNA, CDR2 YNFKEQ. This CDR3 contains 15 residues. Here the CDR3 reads CASSQGAAPGDGYTF. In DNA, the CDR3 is TGTGCCAGCAGCCAAGGTGCTGCCCCCGGGGATGGCTACACCTTC.

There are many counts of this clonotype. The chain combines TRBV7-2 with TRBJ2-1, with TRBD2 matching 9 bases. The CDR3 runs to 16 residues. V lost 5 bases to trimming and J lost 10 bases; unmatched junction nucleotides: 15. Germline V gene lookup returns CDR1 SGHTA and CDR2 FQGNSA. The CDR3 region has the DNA TGTGCCAGCAGCCCCCTAGCGGGATGGGGTAGGGGCGAGCAGTTCTTC. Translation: CASSPLAGWGRGEQFF.

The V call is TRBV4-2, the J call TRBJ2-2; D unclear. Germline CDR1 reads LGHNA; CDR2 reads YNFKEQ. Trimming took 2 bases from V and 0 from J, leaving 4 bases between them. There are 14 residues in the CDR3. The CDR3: CASSQLANTGELFF. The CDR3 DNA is TGTGCCAGCAGCCAACTAGCGAACACCGGGGAGCTGTTTTTT.

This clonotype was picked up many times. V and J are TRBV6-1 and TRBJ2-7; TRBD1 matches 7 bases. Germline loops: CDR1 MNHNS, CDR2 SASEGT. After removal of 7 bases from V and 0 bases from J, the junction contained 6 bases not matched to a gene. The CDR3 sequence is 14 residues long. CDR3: CASTRTGSSYEQYV. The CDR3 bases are TGTGCCAGCACCAGGACAGGAAGCTCCTACGAGCAGTACGTC.

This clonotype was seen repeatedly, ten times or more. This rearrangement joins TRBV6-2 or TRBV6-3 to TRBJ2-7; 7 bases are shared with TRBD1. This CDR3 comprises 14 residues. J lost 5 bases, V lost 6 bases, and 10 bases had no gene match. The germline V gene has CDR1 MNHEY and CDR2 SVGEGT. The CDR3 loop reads CASRKTGIPNEQYV. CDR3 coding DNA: TGTGCCAGCAGGAAGACAGGGATCCCCAACGAGCAGTACGTC.

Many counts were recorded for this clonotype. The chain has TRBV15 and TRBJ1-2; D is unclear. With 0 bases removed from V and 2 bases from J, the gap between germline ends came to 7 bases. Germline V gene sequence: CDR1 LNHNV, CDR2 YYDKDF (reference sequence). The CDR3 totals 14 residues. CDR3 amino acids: CATSRERGNYGYTF. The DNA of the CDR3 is TGTGCCACCAGCAGAGAAAGAGGGAACTATGGCTACACCTTC.

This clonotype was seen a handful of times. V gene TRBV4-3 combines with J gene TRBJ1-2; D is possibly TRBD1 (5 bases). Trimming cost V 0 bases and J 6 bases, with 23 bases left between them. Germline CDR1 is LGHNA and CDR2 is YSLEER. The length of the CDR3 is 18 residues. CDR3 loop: CASSQEGVGLLGADGYTF. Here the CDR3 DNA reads TGCGCCAGCAGCCAAGAAGGAGTGGGGCTTTTAGGGGCCGATGGCTACACCTTC.

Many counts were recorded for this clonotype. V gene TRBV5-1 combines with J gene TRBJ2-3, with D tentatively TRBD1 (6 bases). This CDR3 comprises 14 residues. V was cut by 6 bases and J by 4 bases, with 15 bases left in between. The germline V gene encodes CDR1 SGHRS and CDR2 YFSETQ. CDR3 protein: CASKKQGYADTQYF. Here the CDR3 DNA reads TGCGCCAGCAAGAAACAGGGTTACGCAGATACGCAGTATTTT.

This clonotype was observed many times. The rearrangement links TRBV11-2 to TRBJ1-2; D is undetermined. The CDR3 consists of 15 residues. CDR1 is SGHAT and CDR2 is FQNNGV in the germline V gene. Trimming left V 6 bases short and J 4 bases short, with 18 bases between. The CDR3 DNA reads TGTGCCAGCAGACCACCATTTATGCGGGGCTATGGCTACACCTTC. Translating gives CASRPPFMRGYGYTF.

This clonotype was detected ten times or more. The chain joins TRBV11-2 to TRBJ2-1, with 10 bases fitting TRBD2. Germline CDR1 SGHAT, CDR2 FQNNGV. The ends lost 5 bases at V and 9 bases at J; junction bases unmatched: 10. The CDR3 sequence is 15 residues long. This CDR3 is CASSPRLAGEVEQFF. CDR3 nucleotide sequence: TGTGCCAGCAGCCCCCGGCTAGCGGGAGAGGTTGAGCAGTTCTTC.

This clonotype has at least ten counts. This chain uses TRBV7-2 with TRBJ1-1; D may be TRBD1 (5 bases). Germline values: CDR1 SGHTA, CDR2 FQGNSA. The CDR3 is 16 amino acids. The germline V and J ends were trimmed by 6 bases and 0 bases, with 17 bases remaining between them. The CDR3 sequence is CASRVDGGWVNTEAFF. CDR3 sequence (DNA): TGTGCCAGCAGGGTAGACGGGGGATGGGTGAACACTGAAGCTTTCTTT.